This T cell receptor (beta chain) was recovered during a study of breast tumors, draining lymph nodes, adjacent tissues. Study-wide points: Luminal-like breast cancer showed significantly greater tumor-nontumor repertoire similarity than basal-like breast cancer did. Tumor T cell lymph node origin was a supported hypothesis, not proven. Data fit most tumor T cells coming from lymph node, expanding in tumor. Compared with lymph nodes, tumors were less diverse; compared with nontumor tissue, more.

As to this clonotype: Its antigen is unknown.

The germline V gene has CDR1 SGHTS and CDR2 YDEGEE. V lost 4 bases to trimming and J lost 7 bases; unmatched junction nucleotides: 5. The CDR3 covers 14 residues. Samples came from axillary lymph nodes draining the breast cancer. TCRdb reanalysed the multiplex PCR reads using MiXCR and keeps one entry per CDR3 protein. The data contain over 200,000 distinct CDR3 sequences, about a third of them singletons. J is TRBJ1-2 and V is TRBV5-8; 12 nucleotides line up with TRBD1. The receptor was derived from a female donor with breast cancer. Some clones in this sample may be carry-over from other donors' samples. The specimen sequenced was axillary lymph node tissue. CDR3: CASSRGQGALGYTF. The DNA of the CDR3 is TGTGCCAGCAGCAGGGGACAGGGGGCTCTTGGCTACACCTTC.